The present TCR beta chain was sequenced within a study of T-cell memory formation after mild COVID-19. Study observations and caveats: Later expanders leaned CD4+, whereas clones that contracted between day 15 and 85 were balanced CD4/CD8. Several responding clones turned up in pre-infection memory, indicating that cross-reactive memory may have taken part.

TCR alpha and TCR beta cDNA libraries carrying sample barcodes and UMIs were produced by 5'RACE using constant-segment primers. TCRdb independently ran MiXCR on the 5' RACE reads; one entry per CDR3 protein. In the table there are around 250,000 distinct CDR3 sequences, 9.4% of which are singletons. Details on this clonotype: Its antigen is not known.

Input material: PBMCs or a T cell subset sorted from them (not recorded which). The receptor comes from a man aged 18 to 35 who had mild COVID-19 (a few samples of this study predate the infection). Cell type and time point are not known.

The CDR3 loop is CASSLALPATNYGYTF. The CDR3 DNA is TGTGCCAGCAGCTTAGCGCTCCCAGCAACTAACTATGGCTACACCTTC. The V and J genes are TRBV7-2 and TRBJ1-2; the D is unclear. The V gene lost 0 bases and the J gene lost 0 bases, with 11 bases spanning the gap. Germline V gene lookup returns CDR1 SGHTA and CDR2 FQGNSA. CDR3 length: 16 amino acids.